The T cell receptor beta chain described here comes from a study of shared T cell receptors in the human thymus. Using immunoSEQ multiplex PCR, the repertoire was profiled, and TCRdb retains in-frame clones only, with some absent. The data contain about 610,000 clones, roughly 88% of them singletons. The CDR3 contains 15 residues. Per the germline V gene, CDR1 is MNHEY and CDR2 is SMNVEV (reference sequence). The trim removed 5 bases at V and 5 bases at J, leaving 11 bases unmatched. These data also featured in a second study, about human thymus T cells. That paper notes: Surgeons resected thymus tissue during corrective heart surgery.

This receptor was obtained from a boy under two years old with a congenital heart defect. The sequenced sample consisted of thymocytes. This chain uses TRBV27 with TRBJ2-5, with 7 nucleotides matching TRBD1. CDR3 loop: CASSVGQATVETQYF. Written as DNA, the CDR3 is TGTGCCAGCAGTGTCGGACAGGCTACGGTGGAGACCCAGTACTTC.